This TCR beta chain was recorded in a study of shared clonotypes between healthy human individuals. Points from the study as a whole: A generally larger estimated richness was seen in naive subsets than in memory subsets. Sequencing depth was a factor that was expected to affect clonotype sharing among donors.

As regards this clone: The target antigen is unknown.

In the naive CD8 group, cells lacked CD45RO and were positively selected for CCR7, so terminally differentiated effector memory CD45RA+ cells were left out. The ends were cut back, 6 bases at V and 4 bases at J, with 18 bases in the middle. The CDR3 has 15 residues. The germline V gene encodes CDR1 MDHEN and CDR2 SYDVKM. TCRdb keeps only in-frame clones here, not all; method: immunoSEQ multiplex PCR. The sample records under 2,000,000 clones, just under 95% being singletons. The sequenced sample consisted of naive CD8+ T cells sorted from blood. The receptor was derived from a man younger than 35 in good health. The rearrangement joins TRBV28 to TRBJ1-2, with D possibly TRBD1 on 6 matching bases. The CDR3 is CASSAAGALSYGYTF. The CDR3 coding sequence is TGTGCCAGCAGCGCGGCGGGGGCGCTGAGCTATGGCTACACCTTC.